This paragraph covers one TCR beta chain sequence. Antigen: not known. This sample was taken from a study of T-cell reconstitution after alpha-beta-depleted transplantation in children. Germline V gives CDR1 PRHDT, CDR2 FYEKMQ (reference sequence). This CDR3 spans 14 amino acids. V shed 3 bases and J shed 12 bases, with 18 bases lying between them. A TCRbeta library incorporating unique molecular identifiers was prepared. Via MiXCR, TCRdb re-called the PCR reads, giving one row per CDR3 protein. This sample has around 800,000 distinct CDR3 sequences, with roughly 15% found just once. Study-wide findings and caveats: T-cell numbers and diversity one year post-transplant derived largely from freshly generated T cells. About two months after transplant, alpha-beta T cells reportedly came from several hundred expanded graft clones. The high TCRbeta diversity at day 60 in some patients came from surviving recipient T cells and thymic progenitors.

This material consisted of PBMCs, mostly from graft donor cells, taken 360 days after TCRalphabeta/CD19-depleted stem cell transplant. This receptor was obtained from a male patient between 5 and 17 years old who had a stem cell transplant for acute lymphoblastic leukemia, so the T cells may come from the graft donor. This chain uses TRBV13 with TRBJ2-1, with D uncertain. The CDR3, as DNA: TGTGCCAGCAGCTTTCCCGTTCGCCAGGCTGGGCAGTTCTTC. This sequence encodes CASSFPVRQAGQFF.